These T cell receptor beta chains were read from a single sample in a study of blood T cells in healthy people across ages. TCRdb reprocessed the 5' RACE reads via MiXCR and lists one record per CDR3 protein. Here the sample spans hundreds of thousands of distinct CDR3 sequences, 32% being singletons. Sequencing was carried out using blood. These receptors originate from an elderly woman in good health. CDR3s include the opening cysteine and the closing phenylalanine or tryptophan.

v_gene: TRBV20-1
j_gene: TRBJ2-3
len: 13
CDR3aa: CSASLVGGDTQYF

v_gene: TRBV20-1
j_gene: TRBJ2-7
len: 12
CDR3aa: CSAQTDSHEQYF

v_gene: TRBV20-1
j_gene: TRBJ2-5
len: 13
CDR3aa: CSARVAFEETQYF

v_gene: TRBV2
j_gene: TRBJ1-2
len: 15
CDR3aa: CASSEDLRANYGYTF

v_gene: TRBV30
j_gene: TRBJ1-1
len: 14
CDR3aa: CAWRSGTLNTEAFF

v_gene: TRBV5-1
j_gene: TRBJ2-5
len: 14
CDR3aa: CASSGAAGTETQYF

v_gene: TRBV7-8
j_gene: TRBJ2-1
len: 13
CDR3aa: CASSLDRAHEQFF

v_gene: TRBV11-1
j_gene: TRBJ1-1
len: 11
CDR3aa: CASSVSEVAFF

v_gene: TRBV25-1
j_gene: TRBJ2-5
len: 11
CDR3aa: CASSAGGEQYF

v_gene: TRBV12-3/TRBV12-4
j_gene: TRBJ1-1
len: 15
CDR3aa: CASRISGPGCSEAFF

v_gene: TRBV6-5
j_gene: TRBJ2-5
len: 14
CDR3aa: CASSPRVGSNEQYF

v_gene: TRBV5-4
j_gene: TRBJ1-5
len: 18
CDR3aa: CASSCPPFRGENNRPQHF

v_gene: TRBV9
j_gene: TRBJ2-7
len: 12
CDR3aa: CASSVTGDEQYF

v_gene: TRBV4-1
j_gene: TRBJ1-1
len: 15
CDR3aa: CASSLGGGRDTEAFF

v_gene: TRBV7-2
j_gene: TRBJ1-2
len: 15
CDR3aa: CASSLHRGSNYGYTF

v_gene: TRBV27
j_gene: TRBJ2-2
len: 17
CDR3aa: CASSLRAPRSHTGELFF

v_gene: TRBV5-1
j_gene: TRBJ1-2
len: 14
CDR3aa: CASSLILSADGYTF

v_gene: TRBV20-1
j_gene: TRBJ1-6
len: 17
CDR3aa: CSARDPRRGIPNSPLHF

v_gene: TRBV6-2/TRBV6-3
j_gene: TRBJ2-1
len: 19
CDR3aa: CASSPVVGVTSSSYNEQFF

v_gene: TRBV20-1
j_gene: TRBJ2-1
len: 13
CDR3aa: CSARSGDYNEQFF

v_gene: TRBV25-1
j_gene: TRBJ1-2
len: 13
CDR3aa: CASSELGREEYTF

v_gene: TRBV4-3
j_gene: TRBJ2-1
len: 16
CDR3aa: CASSQELAGGPNEQFF

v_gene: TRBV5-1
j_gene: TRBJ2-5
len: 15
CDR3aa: CASSRGPGAQETQYF

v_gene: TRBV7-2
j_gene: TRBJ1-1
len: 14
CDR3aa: CASSPGQGGLKAFF

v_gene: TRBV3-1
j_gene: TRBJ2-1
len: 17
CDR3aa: CASSQEILAGGGNEQFF

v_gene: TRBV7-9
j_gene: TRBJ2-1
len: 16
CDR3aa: CASSFGGAPGDNEQFF

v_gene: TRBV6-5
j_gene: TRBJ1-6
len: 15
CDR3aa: CASSYFQNRGSPLHF

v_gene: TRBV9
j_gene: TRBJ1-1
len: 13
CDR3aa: CASSGVMNTEAFF

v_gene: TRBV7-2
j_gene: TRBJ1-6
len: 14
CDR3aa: CASSPGGLHSPLHF